Each of the 22 T cell receptor beta chains below was sequenced from the same sample in a study of blood T cell repertoires in COVID-19. Profiled with immunoSEQ multiplex PCR; TCRdb holds only in-frame clones, not every one. The table includes a few hundred thousand clones, about 85% detected once. Sequencing used PBMCs or T cells enriched from blood (not recorded which). These receptor sequences come from a woman aged 50 to 65 who had recovered from COVID-19.

This clone was seen more than once but under ten times. The genes are TRBV19 and TRBJ1-5; TRBD1 agrees at 8 bases. This CDR3 is 15 amino acids long. Germline-derived CDR1 and CDR2 are LNHDA and SQIVND (reference sequence). V was pared by 7 bases and J by 6 bases, with 11 bases of the junction left unmatched. CDR3 sequence (DNA): TGTGCCAGTACTTTAGGACAGGGACAGGCTCAGCCCCAGCATTTT. Translation gives CASTLGQGQAQPQHF.

V gene TRBV7-2 combines with J gene TRBJ2-7; D is perhaps TRBD1 (5 bases). This CDR3 has 13 amino acids. The V end lost 7 bases, the J end lost 5 bases, and 15 bases lay between the germline ends. Germline V lookup: CDR1 SGHTA, CDR2 FQGNSA. The CDR3 region has the DNA TGTGCCAGCATGATGTGGGGCAGGGACGAGCAGTACTTC. It codes for CASMMWGRDEQYF.

The chain carries TRBV3-1 (or the pseudogene TRBV3-2) and TRBJ2-7; 13 nucleotides match TRBD2. Per germline, CDR1 LGHDT and CDR2 YNNKEL (reference sequence). CDR3 length: 15 residues. The V segment lost 4 bases and the J segment 3 bases; nucleotides outside the gene matches: 3. CDR3 nucleotide sequence: TGTGCCAGCAGCCTCGGACTAGCGGGGGTCTACGAGCAGTACTTC. This translates into CASSLGLAGVYEQYF.

The V and J genes are TRBV24-1 and TRBJ2-5; no clear D. The length of the CDR3 is 13 residues. The V gene's germline CDR1 is KGHDR and CDR2 SFDVKD. The germline V and J ends were trimmed by 4 bases and 0 bases, with 5 bases remaining between them. Here the CDR3 reads CATSDQYQETQYF. Written as DNA, the CDR3 is TGTGCCACCAGTGACCAGTACCAAGAGACCCAGTACTTC.

The chain is built from TRBV5-1 and TRBJ2-2; TRBD2 might be the D (6 bases). Trimming took off 4 bases at V and 1 base at J, with 14 bases between the two ends. CDR3 length: 16 residues. CDR1 and CDR2 from the germline V gene are SGHRS and YFSETQ. CDR3 in DNA: TGCGCCAGCAGCATGATATGGGGGGTGAACACCGGGGAGCTGTTTTTT. Translating it yields CASSMIWGVNTGELFF.

The chain is built from TRBV7-3 and TRBJ2-1; 10 bases are a match to TRBD2. The germline gives CDR1 SGHTA, CDR2 FQGTGA. V gave up 1 base and J gave up 6 bases; unmatched junction bases: 3. The CDR3 totals 15 residues. CDR3 in amino acids: CASSLISGGANEQFF. As DNA, the CDR3 is TGTGCCAGCAGCTTAATAAGCGGGGGGGCCAATGAGCAGTTCTTC.

The genes are TRBV9 and TRBJ2-2, with TRBD2 identical over 10 bases. V lost 0 bases to trimming and J lost 0 bases; unmatched junction nucleotides: 5. Germline assignment: CDR1 SGDLS and CDR2 YYNGEE. This CDR3 has 18 amino acids. DNA of the CDR3: TGTGCCAGCAGCGTAGGGCTAGCGGGGGCCGCGAACACCGGGGAGCTGTTTTTT. Translating it yields CASSVGLAGAANTGELFF.

The CDR3 bases are TGTGCCAGCAGGATCCGGACAGGGAGTGCCACTGAAGCTTTCTTT. Residues: CASRIRTGSATEAFF. The gene calls are TRBV5-8 and TRBJ1-1, with 8 bases identical to TRBD1. Germline V gene data show CDR1 as SGHTS and CDR2 as YDEGEE. The J segment lost 4 bases and the V segment lost 5 bases, leaving 10 bases of the junction unmatched. The CDR3 covers 15 residues.

V gene TRBV18 combines with J gene TRBJ2-7; weak D call: TRBD2 (6 bases). Germline V lookup: CDR1 KGHSH, CDR2 LQKENI. CDR3 length: 15 residues. Trimming took off 0 bases at V and 6 bases at J, with 15 bases between the two ends. CDR3 DNA sequence: TGTGCCAGCTCACCACCGGCGGGAAGGGGTCGCGAGCAGTACTTC. It is translated as CASSPPAGRGREQYF. Supplemented by reference TRBV18 and TRBJ2-7, the full variable domain reads NAGVMQNPRHLVRRRGQEARLRCSPMKGHSHVYWYRQLPEEGLKFMVYLQKENIIDESGMPKERFSAEFPKEGPSILRIQQVVRGDSAAYFCASSPPAGRGREQYFGPGTRLTVT.

This chain joins TRBV18 and TRBJ1-2; weak D call: TRBD1 (5 bases). The CDR3 has 14 amino acids. V lost 9 bases, J lost 4 bases, and 18 bases lay in between. CDR1 KGHSH and CDR2 LQKENI come from the germline V gene. The CDR3 region is CASGLGRDFYGYTF. The CDR3 DNA sequence: TGTGCCAGTGGGCTTGGCCGGGACTTCTATGGCTACACCTTC. Full variable domain (rest looked up from reference TRBV18 and TRBJ1-2): NAGVMQNPRHLVRRRGQEARLRCSPMKGHSHVYWYRQLPEEGLKFMVYLQKENIIDESGMPKERFSAEFPKEGPSILRIQQVVRGDSAAYFCASGLGRDFYGYTFGSGTRLTVV.

J is TRBJ1-1 and V is TRBV9; D perhaps matches TRBD1 (5 bases). Trimming removed 0 bases at V and 7 bases at J, with 10 bases between. CDR1 SGDLS and CDR2 YYNGEE come from the germline V gene. The CDR3 loop spans 13 amino acids. The CDR3 loop reads CASSVDSGGEAFF. The CDR3 DNA follows: TGTGCCAGCAGCGTAGATTCCGGGGGTGAAGCTTTCTTT.

The chain joins TRBV6-1 to TRBJ2-5, with a weak D call TRBD2 (6 bases). Deletions cut 0 bases from V and 4 bases from J, with 12 bases between. The CDR3 has 15 residues. The germline V gene has CDR1 MNHNS and CDR2 SASEGT. This CDR3 reads CASSEAGGTLETQYF. The CDR3 DNA reads as TGTGCCAGCAGTGAAGCGGGGGGTACCCTAGAGACCCAGTACTTC.

This chain joins TRBV28 and TRBJ1-3; 9 bases agree with TRBD1. The CDR3 length is 16 residues. The V and J ends lost 2 bases and 8 bases, in that order; junction bases with no gene match: 10. The germline V gene encodes CDR1 MDHEN and CDR2 SYDVKM. The CDR3: CASSLRDRARVHTIYF. The CDR3, as DNA: TGTGCCAGCAGTTTAAGGGACAGGGCCCGGGTCCACACCATATATTTT. Variable domain in full (rest from reference TRBV28 and TRBJ1-3): DVKVTQSSRYLVKRTGEKVFLECVQDMDHENMFWYRQDPGLGLRLIYFSYDVKMKEKGDIPEGYSVSREKKERFSLILESASTNQTSMYLCASSLRDRARVHTIYFGEGSWLTVV.

The chain uses TRBV7-3 and TRBJ2-7; weak D call: TRBD2 (7 bases). The CDR3 totals 14 residues. Trimming took 1 base from V and 5 from J, leaving 12 bases between them. Germline loops: CDR1 SGHTA, CDR2 FQGTGA. Here the CDR3 DNA reads TGTGCCAGCAGCTTAATGGGGGGGCAGGACGAGCAGTACTTC. This codes for CASSLMGGQDEQYF.

As for this clone: At the DNA level, this CDR3 is encoded by other sequences in the same sample as well. This chain links TRBV27 with TRBJ2-1; 11 positions agree with TRBD2. Germline CDR1 and CDR2: MNHEY and SMNVEV (reference sequence). Trimming cost V 5 bases and J 4 bases; bases outside gene matches: 4. The CDR3 has 15 residues. The CDR3 sequence: CASSPGTSGYNEQFF. As DNA, the CDR3 is TGTGCCAGCAGTCCCGGGACTAGCGGTTACAATGAGCAGTTCTTC.

The rearrangement joins TRBV29-1 to TRBJ2-7, with 7 bases that match TRBD1. The CDR3 consists of 12 residues. J lost 3 bases, V lost 7 bases, and 6 bases had no gene match. CDR1 and CDR2 (germline): SQVTM, ANQGSEA. CDR3 loop: CSARDSNYEQYF. The DNA of the CDR3 is TGCAGCGCCCGGGACAGCAACTACGAGCAGTACTTC.

V usage is TRBV6-5 and J usage is TRBJ2-3; 8 bases map to TRBD2. In germline, CDR1 is MNHEY, CDR2 SVGAGI. V was pared by 6 bases and J by 2 bases, with 7 bases of the junction left unmatched. The CDR3 spans 15 residues. The CDR3 sequence: CASRVSGEITDTQYF. The CDR3 DNA is TGTGCCAGCAGGGTTAGCGGGGAGATCACAGATACGCAGTATTTT.

At least ten counts were recorded for this clone. The V gene is TRBV6-5, the J gene TRBJ2-7; 12 bases fit TRBD1. With 2 bases clipped from V and 3 bases from J, the junction kept 2 bases outside the gene matches. The CDR3 consists of 15 residues. Per germline, CDR1 MNHEY and CDR2 SVGAGI. CDR3 DNA: TGTGCCAGCAGTTACGGGACAGGGGGCTACTACGAGCAGTACTTC. Its translation: CASSYGTGGYYEQYF.

This sequence joins TRBV6-2 or TRBV6-3 and TRBJ2-1; 11 bases map to TRBD2. The CDR3 spans 16 residues. Trimming took 1 base from V and 5 from J; bases not matched to a gene: 4. Germline V gives CDR1 MNHEY, CDR2 SVGEGT. As DNA, the CDR3 is TGTGCCAGCAGTTACTACCTAGCGGGGGGTAACAATGAGCAGTTCTTC. Amino acid sequence: CASSYYLAGGNNEQFF.

This chain links TRBV5-1 with TRBJ1-4; TRBD1 matches at 7 bases. The CDR3 covers 17 residues. With V trimmed by 0 bases and J by 6 bases, 11 bases remained unmatched. Germline CDR1 is SGHRS and CDR2 is YFSETQ. The CDR3 nucleotides read TGCGCCAGCAGCTTGGGGAGGGGGCGGACAGCTTATGAAAAACTGTTTTTT. Translated, it gives CASSLGRGRTAYEKLFF.

The chain has TRBV14 and TRBJ1-1; 7 bases match TRBD1. Trimming took 6 bases from V and 5 from J; bases not matched to a gene: 9. CDR1 and CDR2 from the germline V gene are SGHDN and FVKESK. CDR3 length: 14 residues. The CDR3 sequence is CASRLMTQGTEAFF. The DNA for the CDR3 is TGTGCCAGCAGACTTATGACACAGGGGACTGAAGCTTTCTTT.

The V and J genes are TRBV10-3 and TRBJ2-3; TRBD2 might be the D (5 bases). CDR3 length equals 14 residues. CDR1 ENHRY and CDR2 SYGVKD come from the germline V gene. Trimming cost V 6 bases and J 6 bases, with 16 bases left between them. The CDR3 DNA reads TGTGCCATCAGGGTAGGAGGTGGCGTGGATACGCAGTATTTT. It translates to CAIRVGGGVDTQYF.